This TCR beta chain appears in the sequencing data of a study of blood T cell repertoires in COVID-19. This CDR3 comprises 13 residues. Germline V gene lookup returns CDR1 SNHLY and CDR2 FYNNEI. Trimming shortened V by 3 bases and J by 7 bases, and 13 bases separated the two germline ends. Clinical history reported by participants formed the basis on which cohorts were assigned. Repertoires were generated with immunoSEQ multiplex PCR, while TCRdb's copy carries only in-frame clones and drops some. The sample comprises around 310,000 clones, roughly 91% of which are singletons, and around 9% rests with the top ten.

The clonotype was recovered from a woman in her 30s who had recovered from COVID-19. Sequencing was carried out using PBMCs or T cells enriched from blood (not recorded which). This chain connects TRBV2 to TRBJ2-7; a possible D gene is TRBD1 (5 bases). In DNA, the CDR3 is TGTGCCAGCAGTGAGATCAGGGTTGGGGAGCAGTACTTC. Its translation: CASSEIRVGEQYF.